What follows are 10 T cell receptor beta chains derived from one specimen sequenced in a study of blood T cell repertoires in COVID-19. Clones were read by immunoSEQ multiplex PCR, and TCRdb kept only the in-frame ones, dropping some. The sample contains more than 65,000 clones, more than 80% of which appear only once. The source material was peripheral blood. The receptors here all came from a man older than 75 with acute or convalescent COVID-19.

This chain joins TRBV7-2 and TRBJ1-1; D may be TRBD1 (6 bases). Trimming removed 3 bases from V and 1 base from J, with 6 bases in between. Germline loops: CDR1 SGHTA, CDR2 FQGNSA. This CDR3 comprises 13 residues. CDR3 DNA: TGTGCCAGCAGCTTGGACAGGAACACTGAAGCTTTCTTT. Translated, it gives CASSLDRNTEAFF.

Turning to this clone: The junction departs from the called germline gene at one end, perhaps through a read error. The chain employs TRBV7-3 and TRBJ2-1; unclear D gene. The CDR3 spans 12 residues. Per the germline V gene, CDR1 is SGHTA and CDR2 is FQGTGA. CDR3 sequence reads: CASSLTNNEQFF. The CDR3, as DNA: TGTGCCAGCAGCCTAACCAACAATGAGCAGTTCTTC.

Only a few counts were recorded for this clone. The genes are TRBV2 and TRBJ1-2; 8 bases are a match to TRBD1. The V segment lost 6 bases and the J segment 4 bases; nucleotides outside the gene matches: 7. The germline V gene has CDR1 SNHLY and CDR2 FYNNEI. The CDR3 covers 14 residues. CDR3 nucleotides: TGTGCCAGCAGACACGGCGACAGGGGCTATGGCTACACCTTC. Its protein is CASRHGDRGYGYTF.

The chain is built from TRBV7-2 and TRBJ1-5; a weak D match, TRBD1 (6 bases). This CDR3 is 14 amino acids long. CDR1 and CDR2 (germline): SGHTA, FQGNSA. The V gene lost 3 bases and the J gene lost 6 bases, with 12 bases spanning the gap. CDR3 sequence (DNA): TGTGCCAGCAGCTTTTCAGGGGCGGGTCAGCCCCAGCATTTT. Amino acid sequence: CASSFSGAGQPQHF.

The chain recombines TRBV5-1 with TRBJ2-7; D is perhaps TRBD2 (5 bases). CDR3 length equals 18 residues. The germline CDR1 and CDR2 sequences are SGHRS and YFSETQ. Trimming took 0 bases from V and 3 from J, leaving 22 bases between them. Here the CDR3 reads CASSLAGMTSETYYEQYF. In nucleotides, the CDR3 is TGCGCCAGCAGCTTGGCCGGGATGACGTCGGAGACCTACTACGAGCAGTACTTC.

This chain joins TRBV2 and TRBJ2-3; D is possibly TRBD1 (6 bases). There are 15 residues in the CDR3. V gave up 5 bases and J gave up 1 base, with 13 bases separating them. Germline V gene sequence: CDR1 SNHLY, CDR2 FYNNEI. The CDR3 DNA reads as TGTGCCAGCAGTCGGACAGTAATGGGCACAGATACGCAGTATTTT. It translates to CASSRTVMGTDTQYF. The variable domain in full, with the rest retrieved from reference TRBV2 and TRBJ2-3, is EPEVTQTPSHQVTQMGQEVILRCVPISNHLYFYWYRQILGQKVEFLVSFYNNEISEKSEIFDDQFSVERPDGSNFTLKIRSTKLEDSAMYFCASSRTVMGTDTQYFGPGTRLTVL.

The chain is built from TRBV21-1 and TRBJ2-5; no check of the table's D call, TRBD2, against the DNA was made. TRBV21-1 is reported as a pseudogene. The CDR3 is 15 amino acids. The DNA of the CDR3 is TGTGCCAGCAGCAAAGCCTGGCGGGAGGGTGAGACCCAGTACTTC. This translates into CASSKAWREGETQYF.

The chain recombines TRBV5-6 with TRBJ1-1; 9 bases fit TRBD1. The CDR3 sequence is 14 residues long. The V gene's germline CDR1 is SGHDT and CDR2 YYEEEE. The V gene end was trimmed by 0 bases and the J gene end by 11 bases; junction bases not matched to a gene: 8. This CDR3 is CASSLGGTGSGAFF. For the CDR3, the DNA is TGTGCCAGCAGCTTGGGGGGGACAGGGTCAGGTGCTTTCTTT. Complete variable domain (other parts from reference TRBV5-6 and TRBJ1-1): DAGVTQSPTHLIKTRGQQVTLRCSPKSGHDTVSWYQQALGQGPQFIFQYYEEEERQRGNFPDRFSGHQFPNYSSELNVNALLLGDSALYLCASSLGGTGSGAFFGQGTRLTVV.

This sequence joins TRBV5-4 and TRBJ2-3, with 14 bases lining up with TRBD2. The germline CDR1 and CDR2 sequences are SGHNT and YYREEE (reference sequence). Trimming at V came to 0 bases and at J to 5 bases, leaving 8 bases not matched to a gene. This CDR3 has 18 residues. CDR3 amino acids: CASSLGRLAGGLEDTQYF. CDR3 in DNA: TGTGCCAGCAGCTTGGGTCGACTAGCGGGGGGGCTGGAAGATACGCAGTATTTT.

This rearrangement joins TRBV19 to TRBJ2-3, with D perhaps TRBD2 (5 bases). Germline-derived CDR1 and CDR2 are LNHDA and SQIVND (reference sequence). Between the trimmed V and J ends, which lost 3 bases and 3 bases, there was a span of 13 bases. The length of the CDR3 is 15 residues. This CDR3 reads CASSMVGGETDTQYF. The CDR3 bases are TGTGCCAGTAGTATGGTCGGAGGAGAGACAGATACGCAGTATTTT.